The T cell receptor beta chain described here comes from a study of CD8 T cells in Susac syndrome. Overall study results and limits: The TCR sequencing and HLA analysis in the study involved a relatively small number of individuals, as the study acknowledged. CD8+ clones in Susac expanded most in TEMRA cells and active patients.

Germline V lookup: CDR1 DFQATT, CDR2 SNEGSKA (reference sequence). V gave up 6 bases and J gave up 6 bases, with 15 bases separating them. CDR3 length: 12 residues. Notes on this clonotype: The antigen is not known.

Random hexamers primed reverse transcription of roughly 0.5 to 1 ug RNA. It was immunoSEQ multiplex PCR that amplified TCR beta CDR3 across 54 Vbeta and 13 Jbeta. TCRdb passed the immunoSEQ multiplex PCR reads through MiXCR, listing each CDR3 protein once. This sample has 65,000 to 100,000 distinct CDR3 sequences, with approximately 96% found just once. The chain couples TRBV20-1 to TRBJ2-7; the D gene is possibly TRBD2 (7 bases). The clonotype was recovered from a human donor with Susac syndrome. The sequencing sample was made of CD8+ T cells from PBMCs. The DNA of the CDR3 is TGCAGTGCCATAGAGGGGGGGGCCGAGCAGTACGTC. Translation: CSAIEGGAEQYV.